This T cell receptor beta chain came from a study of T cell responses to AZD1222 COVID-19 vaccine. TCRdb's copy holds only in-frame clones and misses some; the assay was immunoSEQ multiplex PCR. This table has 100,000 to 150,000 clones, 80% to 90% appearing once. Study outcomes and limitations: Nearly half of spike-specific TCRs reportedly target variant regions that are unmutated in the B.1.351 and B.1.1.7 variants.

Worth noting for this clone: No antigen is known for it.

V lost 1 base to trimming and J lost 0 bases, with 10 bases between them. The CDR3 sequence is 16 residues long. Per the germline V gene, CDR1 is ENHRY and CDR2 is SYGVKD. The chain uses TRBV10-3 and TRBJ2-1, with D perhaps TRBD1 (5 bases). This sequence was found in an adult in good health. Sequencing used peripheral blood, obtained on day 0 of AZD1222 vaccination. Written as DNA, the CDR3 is TGTGCCATCAGTGAGTTTCAGGGCAGCTCCTACAATGAGCAGTTCTTC. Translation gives CAISEFQGSSYNEQFF.